The clone carrying this TCR beta chain has a single count. The record originates from a study of T cells in Graves' hyperthyroidism and ophthalmopathy. The CDR3 loop spans 14 amino acids. Germline-derived CDR1 and CDR2 are LNHDA and SQIVND (reference sequence). Trimming cost V 5 bases and J 6 bases; bases outside gene matches: 7. Amplification targeted TCR beta CDR3 regions from RNA transcripts. TCR CDR3 regions were first amplified by RT-PCR with HTBI primers. A single record per CDR3 protein comes from TCRdb applying MiXCR to the multiplex PCR reads. The sample shows approximately 570,000 distinct CDR3 sequences, just under 20% of them seen only once.

J is TRBJ1-3 and V is TRBV19; 7 nucleotides align to TRBD1. The sequencing sample was made of blood. The sequence was collected from a man aged 35-49 years with Graves' ophthalmopathy. CDR3: CASSAGQLQNTIYF. As DNA, the CDR3 is TGTGCCAGTAGTGCGGGACAGCTTCAAAACACCATATATTTT.